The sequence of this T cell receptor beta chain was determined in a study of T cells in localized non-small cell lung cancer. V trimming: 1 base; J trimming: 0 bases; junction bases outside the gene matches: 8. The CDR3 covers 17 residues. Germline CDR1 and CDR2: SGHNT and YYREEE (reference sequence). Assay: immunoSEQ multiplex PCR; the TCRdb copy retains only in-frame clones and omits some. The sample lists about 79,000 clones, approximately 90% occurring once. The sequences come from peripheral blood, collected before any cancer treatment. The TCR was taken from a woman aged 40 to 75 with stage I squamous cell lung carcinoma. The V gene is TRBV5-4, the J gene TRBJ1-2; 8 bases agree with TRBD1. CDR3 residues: CASSLPIGQGANYGYTF. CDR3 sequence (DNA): TGTGCCAGCAGCTTGCCTATAGGACAGGGAGCTAACTATGGCTACACCTTC.